This T cell receptor beta chain was sequenced during a study of blood T cell repertoires in COVID-19. The repertoire was sequenced with immunoSEQ multiplex PCR; TCRdb's copy has only in-frame clones and lacks some. The sample has some 400,000 clones, about 87% seen once; the top ten hold roughly 2%. Trimming took 3 bases from V and 2 from J; bases not matched to a gene: 5. Per germline, CDR1 MNHNS and CDR2 SASEGT. The CDR3 is made up of 17 amino acids. The rearrangement links TRBV6-1 to TRBJ2-3; 13 positions agree with TRBD2. The sequence was collected from a woman in her sixties with COVID-19, enrolled during active disease. The sequenced material came from peripheral blood. CDR3 nucleotide sequence: TGTGCCAGCAGTGACACGACTAGCGGGGGGCTCACAGATACGCAGTATTTT. Translation: CASSDTTSGGLTDTQYF.